This T cell receptor (beta chain) was identified in a study of post-analysis software for immune sequencing data. Regarding this clonotype: Its antigen is undetermined.

General study results and limits: Patients showed TRBV5-6, TRBV5-1 and TRBV20-1 among roughly 5 TRBV segments more frequent than in controls.

After removal of 4 bases from V and 6 bases from J, the junction contained 14 bases not matched to a gene. Germline CDR1 SGHVS, CDR2 FQNEAQ. The CDR3 spans 17 residues. Libraries were made from TCR beta cDNA, and they carried unique molecular identifiers. Via MiXCR, TCRdb re-called the PCR reads, giving one row per CDR3 protein. The sample contains approximately 360,000 distinct CDR3 sequences, 30% to 45% of which appear only once. This TCR was sampled from a girl aged 10 to 17 with multiple sclerosis. V and J are TRBV7-8 and TRBJ2-3; 9 bases are a match to TRBD2. Sequences were obtained from blood. The CDR3 DNA follows: TGTGCCAGCAGCTCCGCGGGGGGGCGGTGGAAGTTCGATACGCAGTATTTT. Its protein product is CASSSAGGRWKFDTQYF. Full variable domain (outside the CDR3, taken from reference TRBV7-8 and TRBJ2-3): GAGVSQSPRYKVAKRGQDVALRCDPISGHVSLFWYQQALGQGPEFLTYFQNEAQLDKSGLPSDRFFAERPEGSVSTLKIQRTQQEDSAVYLCASSSAGGRWKFDTQYFGPGTRLTVL.